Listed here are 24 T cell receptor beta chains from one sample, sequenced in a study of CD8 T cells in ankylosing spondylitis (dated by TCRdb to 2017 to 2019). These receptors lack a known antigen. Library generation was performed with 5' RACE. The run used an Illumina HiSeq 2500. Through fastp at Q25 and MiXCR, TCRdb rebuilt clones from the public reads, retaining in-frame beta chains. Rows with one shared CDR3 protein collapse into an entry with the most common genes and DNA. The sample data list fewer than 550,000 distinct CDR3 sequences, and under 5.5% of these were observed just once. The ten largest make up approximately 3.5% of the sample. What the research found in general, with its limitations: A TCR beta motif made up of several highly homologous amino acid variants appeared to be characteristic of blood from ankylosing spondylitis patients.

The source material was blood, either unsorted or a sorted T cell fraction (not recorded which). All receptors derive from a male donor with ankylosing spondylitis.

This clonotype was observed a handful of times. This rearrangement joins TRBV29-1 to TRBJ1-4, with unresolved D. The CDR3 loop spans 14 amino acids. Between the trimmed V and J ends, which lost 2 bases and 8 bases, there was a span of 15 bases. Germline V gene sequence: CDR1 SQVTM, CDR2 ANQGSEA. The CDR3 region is CSVEKATRREKLFF. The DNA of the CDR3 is TGCAGCGTTGAAAAGGCGACCCGGCGGGAAAAACTGTTTTTT.

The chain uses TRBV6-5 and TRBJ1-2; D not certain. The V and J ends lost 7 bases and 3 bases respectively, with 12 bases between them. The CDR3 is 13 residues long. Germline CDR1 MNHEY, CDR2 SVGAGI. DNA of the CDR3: TGTGCCAGCATTACACCGGGCTACTATGGCTACACCTTC. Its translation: CASITPGYYGYTF.

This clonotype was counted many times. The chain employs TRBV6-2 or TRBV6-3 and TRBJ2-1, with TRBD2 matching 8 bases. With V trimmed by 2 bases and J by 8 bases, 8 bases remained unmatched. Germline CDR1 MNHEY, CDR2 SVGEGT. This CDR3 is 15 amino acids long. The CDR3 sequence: CASSYGSGNIYEQFF. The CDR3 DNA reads TGTGCCAGCAGTTACGGTAGCGGGAATATATATGAGCAGTTCTTC.

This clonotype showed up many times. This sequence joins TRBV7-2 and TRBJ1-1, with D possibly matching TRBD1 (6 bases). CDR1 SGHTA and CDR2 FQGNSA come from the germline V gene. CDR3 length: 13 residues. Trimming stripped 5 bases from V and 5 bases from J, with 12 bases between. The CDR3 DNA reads TGTGCCAGCAGCGCCAACCAGGGGACTGAAGCTTTCTTT. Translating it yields CASSANQGTEAFF.

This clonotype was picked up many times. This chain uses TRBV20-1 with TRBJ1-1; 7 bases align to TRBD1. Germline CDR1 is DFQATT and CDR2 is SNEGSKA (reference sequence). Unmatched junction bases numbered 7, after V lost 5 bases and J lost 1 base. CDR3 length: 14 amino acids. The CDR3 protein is CSAYRGLPNTEAFF. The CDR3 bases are TGCAGTGCTTATAGGGGGCTCCCGAACACTGAAGCTTTCTTT.

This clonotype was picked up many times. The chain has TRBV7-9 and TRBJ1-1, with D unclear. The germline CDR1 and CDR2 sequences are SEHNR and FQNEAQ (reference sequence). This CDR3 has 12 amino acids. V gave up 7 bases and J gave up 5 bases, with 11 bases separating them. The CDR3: CASIDGYTEAFF. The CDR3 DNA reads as TGTGCCAGCATTGATGGATATACTGAAGCTTTCTTT.

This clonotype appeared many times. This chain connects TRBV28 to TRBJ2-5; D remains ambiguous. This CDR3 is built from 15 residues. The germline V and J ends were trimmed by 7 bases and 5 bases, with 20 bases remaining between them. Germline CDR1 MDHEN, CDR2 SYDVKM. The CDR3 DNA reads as TGTGCCAGCATTTACAGTTTCTCATCGTCGGAGACCCAGTACTTC. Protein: CASIYSFSSSETQYF.

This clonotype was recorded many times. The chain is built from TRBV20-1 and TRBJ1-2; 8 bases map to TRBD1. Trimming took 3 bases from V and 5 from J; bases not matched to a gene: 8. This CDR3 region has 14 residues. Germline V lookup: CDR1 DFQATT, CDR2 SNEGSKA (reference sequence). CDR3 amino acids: CSASVVRQGYGYTF. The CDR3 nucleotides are TGCAGTGCTAGTGTGGTCCGACAGGGGTATGGCTACACCTTC.

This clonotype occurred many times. The CDR3 reads CAIRWGDDNEQFF. DNA for the CDR3: TGTGCCATCCGCTGGGGGGATGACAATGAGCAGTTCTTC. V gene TRBV10-3 combines with J gene TRBJ2-1, with a weak D call TRBD2 (6 bases). CDR3 length: 13 amino acids. The germline V gene encodes CDR1 ENHRY and CDR2 SYGVKD. Trimming removed 8 bases at V and 5 bases at J, with 13 bases between.

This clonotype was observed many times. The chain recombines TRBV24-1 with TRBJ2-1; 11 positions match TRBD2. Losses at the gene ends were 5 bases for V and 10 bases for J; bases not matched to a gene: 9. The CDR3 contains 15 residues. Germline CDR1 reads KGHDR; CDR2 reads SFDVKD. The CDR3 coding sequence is TGTGCCACCAGTGGCGGCACTAGCGGGAGCAGAGAGCAGTTCTTC. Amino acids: CATSGGTSGSREQFF.

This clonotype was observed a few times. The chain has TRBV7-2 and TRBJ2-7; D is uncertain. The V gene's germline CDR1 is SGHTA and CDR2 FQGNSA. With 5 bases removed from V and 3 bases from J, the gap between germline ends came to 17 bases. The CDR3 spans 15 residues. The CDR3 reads CASSPRSANYYEQYF. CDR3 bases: TGTGCCAGCAGCCCGAGGAGCGCTAACTACTACGAGCAGTACTTC.

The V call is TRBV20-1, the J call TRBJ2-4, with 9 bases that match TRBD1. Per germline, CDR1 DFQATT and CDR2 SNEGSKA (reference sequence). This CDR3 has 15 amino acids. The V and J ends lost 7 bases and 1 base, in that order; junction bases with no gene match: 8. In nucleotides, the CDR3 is TGCAGTGTCGCACAGGGGGCAAGGGCCAAAAACATTCAGTACTTC. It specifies CSVAQGARAKNIQYF.

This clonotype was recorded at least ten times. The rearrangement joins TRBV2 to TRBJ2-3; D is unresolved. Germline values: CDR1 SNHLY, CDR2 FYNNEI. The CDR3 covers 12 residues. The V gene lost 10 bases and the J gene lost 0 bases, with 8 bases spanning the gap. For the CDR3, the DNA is TGTGCCACAGTGCCCAGCACAGATACGCAGTATTTT. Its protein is CATVPSTDTQYF. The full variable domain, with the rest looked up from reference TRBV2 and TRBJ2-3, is EPEVTQTPSHQVTQMGQEVILRCVPISNHLYFYWYRQILGQKVEFLVSFYNNEISEKSEIFDDQFSVERPDGSNFTLKIRSTKLEDSAMYFCATVPSTDTQYFGPGTRLTVL.

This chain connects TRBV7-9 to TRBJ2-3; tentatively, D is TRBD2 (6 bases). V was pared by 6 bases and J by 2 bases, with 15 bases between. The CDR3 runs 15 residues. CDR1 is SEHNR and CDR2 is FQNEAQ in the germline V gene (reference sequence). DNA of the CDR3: TGTGCCAGCAGAATCACCGGGACTTTCACAGATACGCAGTATTTT. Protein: CASRITGTFTDTQYF.

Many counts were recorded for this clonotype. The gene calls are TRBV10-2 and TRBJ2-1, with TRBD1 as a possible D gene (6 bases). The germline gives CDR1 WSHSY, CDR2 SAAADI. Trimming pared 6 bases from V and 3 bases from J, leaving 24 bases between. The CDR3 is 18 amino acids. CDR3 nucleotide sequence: TGCGCCAGCAGCGCCATTTCTTGGGGGCCCAAGCTCTACAATGAGCAGTTCTTC. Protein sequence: CASSAISWGPKLYNEQFF.

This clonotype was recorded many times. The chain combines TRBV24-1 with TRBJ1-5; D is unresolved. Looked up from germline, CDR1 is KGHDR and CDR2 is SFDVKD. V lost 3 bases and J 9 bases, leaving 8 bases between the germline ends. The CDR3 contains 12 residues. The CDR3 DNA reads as TGTGCCACCAGTGATCCCGGACTGCCCCAGCATTTT. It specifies CATSDPGLPQHF.

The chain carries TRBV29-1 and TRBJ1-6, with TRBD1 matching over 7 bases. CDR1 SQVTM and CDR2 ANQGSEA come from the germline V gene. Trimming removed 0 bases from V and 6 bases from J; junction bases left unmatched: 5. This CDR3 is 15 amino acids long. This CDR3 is CSVEDQGGRNSPLHF. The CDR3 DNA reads TGCAGCGTTGAAGATCAAGGGGGCCGTAATTCACCCCTCCACTTT.

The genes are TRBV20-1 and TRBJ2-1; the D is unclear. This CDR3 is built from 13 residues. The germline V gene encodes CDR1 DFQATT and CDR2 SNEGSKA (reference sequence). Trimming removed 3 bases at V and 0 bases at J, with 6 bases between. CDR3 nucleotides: TGCAGTGCTAGCGTTAGCTCCTACAATGAGCAGTTCTTC. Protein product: CSASVSSYNEQFF.

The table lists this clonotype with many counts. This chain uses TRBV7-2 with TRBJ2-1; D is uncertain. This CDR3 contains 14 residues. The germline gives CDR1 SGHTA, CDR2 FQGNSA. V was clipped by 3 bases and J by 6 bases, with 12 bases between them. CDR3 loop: CASSLVRMINEQFF. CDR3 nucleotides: TGTGCCAGCAGCTTGGTTCGAATGATCAATGAGCAGTTCTTC.

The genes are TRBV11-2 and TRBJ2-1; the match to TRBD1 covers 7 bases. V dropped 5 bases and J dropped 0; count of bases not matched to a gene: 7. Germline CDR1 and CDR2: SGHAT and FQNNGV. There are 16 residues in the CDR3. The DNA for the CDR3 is TGTGCCAGCAGCCCTAGGGGGCAGAGCTCCTACAATGAGCAGTTCTTC. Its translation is CASSPRGQSSYNEQFF.

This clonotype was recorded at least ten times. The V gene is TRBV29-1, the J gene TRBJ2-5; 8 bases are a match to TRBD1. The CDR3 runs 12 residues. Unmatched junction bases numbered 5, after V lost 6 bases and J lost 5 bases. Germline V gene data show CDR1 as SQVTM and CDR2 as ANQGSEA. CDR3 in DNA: TGCAGCGTAAGACAGGGGTGGGAGACCCAGTACTTC. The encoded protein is CSVRQGWETQYF. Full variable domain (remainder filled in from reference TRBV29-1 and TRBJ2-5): SAVISQKPSRDICQRGTSLTIQCQVDSQVTMMFWYRQQPGQSLTLIATANQGSEATYESGFVIDKFPISRPNLTFSTLTVSNMSPEDSSIYLCSVRQGWETQYFGPGTRLLVL.

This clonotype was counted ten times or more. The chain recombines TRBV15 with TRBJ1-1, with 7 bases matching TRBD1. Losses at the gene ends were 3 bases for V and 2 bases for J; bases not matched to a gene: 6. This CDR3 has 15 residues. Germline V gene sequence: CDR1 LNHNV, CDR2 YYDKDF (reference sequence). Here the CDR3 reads CATSSYTGANTEAFF. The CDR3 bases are TGTGCCACCAGCAGCTATACAGGGGCCAACACTGAAGCTTTCTTT.

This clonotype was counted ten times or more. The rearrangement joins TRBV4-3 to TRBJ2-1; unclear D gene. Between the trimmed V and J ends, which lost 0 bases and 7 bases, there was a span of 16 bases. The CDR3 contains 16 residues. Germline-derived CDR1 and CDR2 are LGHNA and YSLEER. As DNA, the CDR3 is TGCGCCAGCAGCCAAGATCCCACCCGGACGAGAAATGAGCAGTTCTTC. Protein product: CASSQDPTRTRNEQFF.

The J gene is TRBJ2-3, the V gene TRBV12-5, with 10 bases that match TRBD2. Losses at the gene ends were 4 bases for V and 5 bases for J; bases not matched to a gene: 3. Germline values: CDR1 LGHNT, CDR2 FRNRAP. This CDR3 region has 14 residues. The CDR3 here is CASGYGLAVDTQYF. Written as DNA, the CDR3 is TGTGCTAGTGGTTACGGACTAGCGGTAGATACGCAGTATTTT.